These T cell receptor beta chains were read from a single sample in a study of T cell repertoires in cytomegalovirus infection. TCRdb reanalysed the reads using MiXCR and keeps one entry per CDR3 protein. The sample includes some 700,000 distinct CDR3 sequences, roughly 35% of them seen just once. The sequenced sample was PBMCs. The receptors shown here come from a human donor in good health (CMV status not recorded). Some clones in this sample may be carry-over from other donors' samples. Both conserved end residues are part of each CDR3. Fields, in order: clone size, D gene, CDR3 length, J gene, V gene, CDR3 protein, CDR3 DNA. D genes are given only for firm matches. Clone sizes are given selectively: once, few, many, or a class where the clone is expanded.

size: few; D: TRBD2; length: 15; J: TRBJ2-1; V: TRBV19; CDR3: CASSILAGTYNEQFF; DNA: TGTGCCAGTAGTATACTAGCGGGCACATACAATGAGCAGTTCTTC
size: few; D: .; length: 11; J: TRBJ2-3; V: TRBV20-1; CDR3: CSGGPGDTQYF; DNA: TGCAGTGGAGGGCCTGGAGATACGCAGTATTTT
size: few; D: .; length: 14; J: TRBJ1-3; V: TRBV12-3/TRBV12-4; CDR3: CASRTSLSGNTIYF; DNA: TGTGCCAGCAGGACTAGTCTCTCTGGAAACACCATATATTTT
size: .; D: .; length: 13; J: TRBJ1-1; V: TRBV12-3/TRBV12-4; CDR3: CASSEHGETEAFF; DNA: TGTGCCAGCAGTGAACATGGGGAGACTGAAGCTTTCTTT
size: .; D: TRBD1; length: 13; J: TRBJ2-3; V: TRBV7-7; CDR3: CASSLGQGDTQYF; DNA: TGTGCTAGCAGCTTAGGACAGGGAGATACGCAGTATTTT
size: .; D: TRBD1; length: 17; J: TRBJ1-5; V: TRBV11-2; CDR3: CASSGGGGTDPNQPQHF; DNA: TGTGCCAGCAGCGGGGGGGGTGGGACAGATCCCAATCAGCCCCAGCATTTT
size: few; D: TRBD2; length: 16; J: TRBJ2-7; V: TRBV4-1; CDR3: CASSQEVLAGFYEQYF; DNA: TGCGCCAGCAGCCAAGAAGTACTAGCGGGGTTCTACGAGCAGTACTTC
size: .; D: .; length: 18; J: TRBJ2-7; V: TRBV7-9; CDR3: CASSLVASAYGGTYEQYF; DNA: TGTGCCAGCAGCTTAGTTGCTAGCGCATATGGAGGGACCTACGAGCAGTACTTC
size: .; D: TRBD2; length: 17; J: TRBJ2-3; V: TRBV7-8; CDR3: CASSDNGLAGEGDTQYF; DNA: TGTGCCAGCAGCGATAATGGACTAGCGGGAGAAGGAGATACGCAGTATTTT
size: few; D: TRBD1; length: 14; J: TRBJ1-1; V: TRBV19; CDR3: CASTITGTATEAFF; DNA: TGTGCCAGTACGATTACCGGGACAGCCACTGAAGCTTTCTTT
size: few; D: TRBD2; length: 14; J: TRBJ2-1; V: TRBV6-5; CDR3: CASGEGDTYNEQFF; DNA: TGTGCCAGCGGGGAGGGAGATACCTACAATGAGCAGTTCTTC
size: .; D: TRBD2; length: 17; J: TRBJ2-7; V: TRBV11-2; CDR3: CARSPGTSGLSGYEQYF; DNA: TGTGCCCGCAGCCCCGGGACTAGCGGTTTGAGCGGATACGAGCAGTACTTC
size: few; D: TRBD2; length: 15; J: TRBJ2-7; V: TRBV5-5; CDR3: CASSLEPSGTYEQYF; DNA: TGTGCCAGCAGCTTGGAACCTAGCGGTACCTACGAGCAGTACTTC
size: .; D: .; length: 13; J: TRBJ1-1; V: TRBV7-1; CDR3: CASILVRHTEAFF; DNA: TGTGCCAGCATCTTAGTAAGACACACTGAAGCTTTCTTT
size: few; D: .; length: 16; J: TRBJ1-4; V: TRBV6-1; CDR3: CASARGSGGNYEKLFF; DNA: TGTGCCAGCGCTCGAGGGAGCGGGGGGAACTATGAAAAACTGTTTTTT
size: .; D: .; length: 14; J: TRBJ1-1; V: TRBV28; CDR3: CASSDPQENTEAFF; DNA: TGTGCCAGCAGTGACCCACAGGAGAACACTGAAGCTTTCTTT
size: .; D: .; length: 16; J: TRBJ2-3; V: TRBV4-2; CDR3: CASSQVGQGTPDTQYF; DNA: TGTGCCAGCAGCCAAGTTGGCCAGGGGACCCCAGATACGCAGTATTTT
size: few; D: .; length: 12; J: TRBJ1-1; V: TRBV7-2; CDR3: CASTRLYTEAFF; DNA: TGTGCCAGCACCAGACTATACACTGAAGCTTTCTTT
size: .; D: .; length: 16; J: TRBJ1-1; V: TRBV19; CDR3: CASSIWTLPVNTEAFF; DNA: TGTGCCAGTAGTATCTGGACACTCCCTGTGAACACTGAAGCTTTCTTT
size: .; D: .; length: 13; J: TRBJ1-6; V: TRBV12-3/TRBV12-4; CDR3: CASSFGFVGALHF; DNA: TGTGCCAGCAGTTTCGGGTTTGTGGGGGCCCTCCACTTT
size: few; D: .; length: 13; J: TRBJ1-1; V: TRBV6-5; CDR3: CASRLNRGTEAFF; DNA: TGTGCCAGCAGACTTAATCGTGGCACTGAAGCTTTCTTT
size: once; D: TRBD1; length: 15; J: TRBJ1-4; V: TRBV6-6; CDR3: CASRDRGGFNEKLFF; DNA: TGTGCCAGCAGGGACCGAGGGGGCTTTAATGAAAAACTGTTTTTT
size: many; D: TRBD1; length: 16; J: TRBJ1-3; V: TRBV7-9; CDR3: CASSRSTGASGNTIYF; DNA: TGTGCCAGCAGCCGATCGACAGGGGCCTCTGGAAACACCATATATTTT
size: .; D: .; length: 13; J: TRBJ2-2; V: TRBV2; CDR3: CASSGQNTGELFF; DNA: TGTGCCAGCTCGGGACAGAACACCGGGGAGCTGTTTTTT
size: few; D: .; length: 14; J: TRBJ1-1; V: TRBV6-6; CDR3: CASSYKTADTEAFF; DNA: TGTGCCAGCAGTTACAAGACTGCAGACACTGAAGCTTTCTTT
size: many; D: .; length: 18; J: TRBJ1-3; V: TRBV6-5; CDR3: CASSYSPSLHVSGNTIYF; DNA: TGTGCCAGCAGTTACTCCCCTTCTCTTCATGTCTCTGGAAACACCATATATTTT
size: .; D: .; length: 13; J: TRBJ2-1; V: TRBV5-4; CDR3: CASSRVLGNEQFF; DNA: TGTGCCAGCAGTAGGGTGTTGGGCAATGAGCAGTTCTTC
size: .; D: .; length: 15; J: TRBJ1-1; V: TRBV27; CDR3: CASSAYVGVRTEAFF; DNA: TGTGCCAGCAGTGCCTATGTAGGGGTAAGGACTGAAGCTTTCTTT
size: .; D: .; length: 15; J: TRBJ2-5; V: TRBV11-2; CDR3: CASSLRTTPSETQYF; DNA: TGTGCCAGCAGCTTAAGGACTACGCCGTCCGAGACCCAGTACTTC
size: once; D: TRBD1; length: 16; J: TRBJ2-1; V: TRBV5-5; CDR3: CASSRSGTGAYNEQFF; DNA: TGTGCCAGCAGCCGATCCGGGACAGGCGCATACAATGAGCAGTTCTTC
size: many; D: TRBD1; length: 16; J: TRBJ2-1; V: TRBV7-3; CDR3: CASSLEGAGSYNEQFF; DNA: TGTGCCAGCAGCCTAGAGGGGGCGGGCTCCTACAATGAGCAGTTCTTC
size: .; D: TRBD1; length: 15; J: TRBJ1-6; V: TRBV6-1; CDR3: CASSYMTGEGSPLHF; DNA: TGTGCCAGCAGTTACATGACAGGGGAGGGTTCACCCCTCCACTTT
size: .; D: TRBD1; length: 15; J: TRBJ1-6; V: TRBV12-3/TRBV12-4; CDR3: CASRGQGLQSSPLHF; DNA: TGTGCCAGCAGGGGACAGGGTCTGCAGTCTTCACCCCTCCACTTT
size: few; D: TRBD2; length: 17; J: TRBJ2-7; V: TRBV4-1; CDR3: CASSQDGASGGAYEQYF; DNA: TGCGCCAGCAGCCAAGATGGGGCTAGCGGGGGGGCCTACGAGCAGTACTTC
size: .; D: TRBD2; length: 16; J: TRBJ2-5; V: TRBV28; CDR3: CASSPIGLAGTPTQYF; DNA: TGTGCCAGCAGTCCCATCGGGCTAGCGGGAACGCCAACCCAGTACTTC
size: few; D: TRBD2; length: 16; J: TRBJ2-1; V: TRBV20-1; CDR3: CSARGGGTRSYNEQFF; DNA: TGCAGTGCTAGGGGGGGCGGGACTAGGAGTTACAATGAGCAGTTCTTC
size: .; D: .; length: 16; J: TRBJ1-5; V: TRBV6-2/TRBV6-3; CDR3: CASSYASGAFDQPQHF; DNA: TGTGCCAGCAGTTATGCGTCAGGGGCCTTCGATCAGCCCCAGCATTTT
size: few; D: .; length: 15; J: TRBJ2-7; V: TRBV12-3/TRBV12-4; CDR3: CASSLSGAGDYEQYF; DNA: TGTGCCAGCAGTTTATCCGGGGCCGGGGACTACGAGCAGTACTTC
size: .; D: .; length: 14; J: TRBJ2-3; V: TRBV25-1; CDR3: CASSDWRQTDTQYF; DNA: TGTGCCAGCAGCGATTGGCGGCAGACAGATACGCAGTATTTT
size: .; D: TRBD1; length: 18; J: TRBJ1-2; V: TRBV27; CDR3: CASSLLKGTDKIRNGYTF; DNA: TGTGCCAGCAGTTTATTGAAGGGGACAGACAAAATCCGGAATGGCTACACCTTC
size: few; D: .; length: 14; J: TRBJ2-2; V: TRBV11-2; CDR3: CASSLYQGSGELFF; DNA: TGTGCCAGCAGCTTATATCAGGGTTCCGGGGAGCTGTTTTTT
size: .; D: .; length: 13; J: TRBJ2-7; V: TRBV20-1; CDR3: CSAKGTGTLEQYF; DNA: TGCAGTGCTAAAGGGACGGGGACCTTAGAGCAGTACTTC
size: few; D: TRBD2; length: 17; J: TRBJ2-1; V: TRBV4-2; CDR3: CASSQGIIAGPNNEQFF; DNA: TGTGCCAGCAGCCAAGGGATCATAGCGGGACCGAACAATGAGCAGTTCTTC
size: many; D: TRBD2; length: 17; J: TRBJ2-5; V: TRBV5-6; CDR3: CASSQIGLAGGGETQYF; DNA: TGTGCCAGCAGCCAAATTGGACTAGCGGGCGGTGGAGAGACCCAGTACTTC
size: .; D: TRBD1; length: 16; J: TRBJ2-4; V: TRBV6-5; CDR3: CASRRTRTGWGNIQYF; DNA: TGTGCCAGCAGGCGAACCCGGACAGGGTGGGGAAACATTCAGTACTTC
size: few; D: TRBD2; length: 14; J: TRBJ2-3; V: TRBV11-1; CDR3: CASSWPGGADTQYF; DNA: TGTGCCAGCAGCTGGCCGGGAGGAGCAGATACGCAGTATTTT